The clone carrying this T cell receptor (beta chain) has at least ten counts. Its antigen is as yet unknown. Synthesis of cDNA was accomplished via 5'RACE employing 10-nucleotide random UMIs. TCRdb redid the calling of the 5' RACE reads with MiXCR, one entry per CDR3 protein. The table includes under 80,000 distinct CDR3 sequences, 13% to 15% detected once. The entry originates in a study of neurological immune-mediated disorders. Findings and caveats of the study: The expanded clones of different subjects shared no CDR3 amino acid sequences (suggesting private repertoires in all groups).

The CDR3 length is 14 residues. In germline, CDR1 is SGHRS, CDR2 YFSETQ. V was trimmed by 0 bases and J by 3 bases, leaving 10 bases between them. Maryland, USA blood bank volunteers served as healthy controls. The V call is TRBV5-1, the J call TRBJ2-7; the D gene is possibly TRBD1 (5 bases). The sample taken for sequencing was PBMCs. This TCR derives from a woman between 45 and 60 years old in good health. CDR3 in amino acids: CASSLDRTGYEQYF. The DNA of the CDR3 is TGCGCCAGCAGCTTGGACAGGACGGGCTACGAGCAGTACTTC.